Listed below are T cell receptor beta chains from one sample, sequenced in a study of blood T cells in healthy people across ages. TCRdb used MiXCR to reprocess the 5' RACE reads, holding one entry per CDR3 protein. Here the sample spans a few hundred thousand distinct CDR3 sequences, about half being singletons. The sample consisted of blood. The source of these receptors is a man in his fifties or sixties in good health. CDR3s leave out the opening cysteine and the closing phenylalanine or tryptophan. Each record gives: CDR3 protein, V gene, CDR3 length, clone size. Size values are once, few and many counts, or a class for expanded clones, and some rows have none.

CDR3aa: SGGRAGGEKLF
v_gene: TRBV29-1
len: 11
abundance: NA

CDR3aa: ASSQLAGQGIYPEAF
v_gene: TRBV4-1
len: 15
abundance: once

CDR3aa: ASTKEGDRNSYEQY
v_gene: TRBV11-2
len: 14
abundance: NA

CDR3aa: SAGTGDTEAF
v_gene: TRBV20-1
len: 10
abundance: NA

CDR3aa: SAASDTQY
v_gene: TRBV20-1
len: 8
abundance: NA

CDR3aa: ASSGMVSSYEQY
v_gene: TRBV28
len: 12
abundance: NA

CDR3aa: SVLRAADTQY
v_gene: TRBV20-1
len: 10
abundance: few

CDR3aa: ASSLGTTDTQY
v_gene: TRBV7-2
len: 11
abundance: many

CDR3aa: ASSRKGNYGYT
v_gene: TRBV6-5
len: 11
abundance: NA

CDR3aa: ASSYGTVGEQY
v_gene: TRBV6-2/TRBV6-3
len: 11
abundance: NA

CDR3aa: ASSPLGGYT
v_gene: TRBV21-1
len: 9
abundance: NA

CDR3aa: ATSDSGTAFGPQH
v_gene: TRBV24-1
len: 13
abundance: NA

CDR3aa: ASSLGGAVTYEQY
v_gene: TRBV5-1
len: 13
abundance: once

CDR3aa: ASSEQLWDTQY
v_gene: TRBV2
len: 11
abundance: NA

CDR3aa: AIRGLSGGVQF
v_gene: TRBV10-3
len: 11
abundance: NA

CDR3aa: ASSAQQLNTEAF
v_gene: TRBV11-1
len: 12
abundance: NA

CDR3aa: SVDGTGSYEQY
v_gene: TRBV29-1
len: 11
abundance: NA

CDR3aa: ASSLRANGNEQF
v_gene: TRBV7-2
len: 12
abundance: NA

CDR3aa: ASSYTGTGEGEQY
v_gene: TRBV6-5
len: 13
abundance: few

CDR3aa: AWSVGGSREQF
v_gene: TRBV30
len: 11
abundance: NA

CDR3aa: SVGGRNARETQY
v_gene: TRBV29-1
len: 12
abundance: few

CDR3aa: ASSSALYGYT
v_gene: TRBV12-3/TRBV12-4
len: 10
abundance: many

CDR3aa: SARDPRGMNTEAF
v_gene: TRBV20-1
len: 13
abundance: NA

CDR3aa: SARDLGQVYEQY
v_gene: TRBV20-1
len: 12
abundance: few

CDR3aa: ASSNRDRRRETQY
v_gene: TRBV7-2
len: 13
abundance: NA

CDR3aa: ATSDPGAGTPLTDTQY
v_gene: TRBV24-1
len: 16
abundance: NA

CDR3aa: TSRSGQNYGYT
v_gene: TRBV5-1
len: 11
abundance: NA

CDR3aa: ASRKNGGSQPQH
v_gene: TRBV2
len: 12
abundance: NA

CDR3aa: ASSLYTGNQPQH
v_gene: TRBV6-6
len: 12
abundance: NA

CDR3aa: ASSVGTGLYGYT
v_gene: TRBV7-2
len: 12
abundance: NA

CDR3aa: ASIGLTDTQY
v_gene: TRBV7-9
len: 10
abundance: NA

CDR3aa: SASREGATDTQY
v_gene: TRBV20-1
len: 12
abundance: NA

CDR3aa: ANSRQKTSGSYNEQF
v_gene: TRBV6-2/TRBV6-3
len: 15
abundance: NA

CDR3aa: ASSLVAGGPGAQY
v_gene: TRBV11-2
len: 13
abundance: NA

CDR3aa: ASSIQSGNEQY
v_gene: TRBV6-5
len: 11
abundance: few

CDR3aa: ASKAGSNYGYT
v_gene: TRBV2
len: 11
abundance: NA

CDR3aa: SVDYWGSGELF
v_gene: TRBV29-1
len: 11
abundance: many

CDR3aa: ASSPKGRGGDEQF
v_gene: TRBV5-6
len: 13
abundance: NA